This entry lists 26 T cell receptor beta chains sequenced from one sample in a study of identical twins. MiXCR was run by TCRdb on the 5' RACE reads, yielding one entry per CDR3 protein. The sample lists some 500,000 distinct CDR3 sequences, around 20% occurring once. The sample was also reused in another study, on T cells expressing NK-cell markers.

The specimen was CD4+ T cells sorted from blood. These receptors were collected from a woman between 18 and 29 years old in good health.

V gene TRBV6-1 combines with J gene TRBJ2-3; 9 positions match TRBD2. Germline V gene sequence: CDR1 MNHNS, CDR2 SASEGT. The CDR3 is 14 residues long. V gave up 7 bases and J gave up 4 bases; unmatched junction bases: 6. The CDR3 loop is CASTLRGGADTQYF. CDR3 sequence (DNA): TGTGCCAGCACCCTGCGGGGGGGCGCAGATACGCAGTATTTT.

The chain joins TRBV14 to TRBJ2-1; 8 nucleotides agree with TRBD1. CDR3 length: 15 amino acids. Trimming at V came to 4 bases and at J to 2 bases, leaving 4 bases not matched to a gene. Germline loops: CDR1 SGHDN, CDR2 FVKESK. CDR3 bases: TGTGCCAGCAGCCGGATGGACAGGGCCTACAATGAGCAGTTCTTC. Protein sequence: CASSRMDRAYNEQFF.

This clonotype has more than one count but fewer than ten. The V and J genes are TRBV7-9 and TRBJ2-1, with 7 bases that match TRBD1. This CDR3 has 13 amino acids. Germline V CDR1 and CDR2: SEHNR, FQNEAQ (reference sequence). The junction had 7 bases not matched to a gene; V was cut back by 6 bases and J by 8 bases. The CDR3 sequence: CASRTRQGDEQFF. In DNA, the CDR3 is TGTGCCAGCAGAACTAGACAGGGAGATGAGCAGTTCTTC.

The chain couples TRBV7-2 to TRBJ2-2; D possibly corresponds to TRBD1 (5 bases). V was clipped by 2 bases and J by 11 bases, with 9 bases between them. The CDR3 extends over 12 amino acids. The germline V gene has CDR1 SGHTA and CDR2 FQGNSA. CDR3 loop: CASSLKRGELFF. The CDR3 DNA reads as TGTGCCAGCAGCTTAAAAAGGGGCGAGCTGTTTTTT.

The sample holds many counts of this clonotype. This CDR3 is CAAGGEMVGGYTF. CDR3 sequence (DNA): TGTGCAGCGGGCGGGGAGATGGTCGGAGGCTACACCTTC. The chain employs TRBV6-6 and TRBJ1-2, with D uncertain. The CDR3 runs 13 residues. Germline V gene lookup returns CDR1 MNHNY and CDR2 SVGAGI (reference sequence).

This sequence joins TRBV20-1 and TRBJ1-2, with 8 nucleotides matching TRBD1. Germline V gene lookup returns CDR1 DFQATT and CDR2 SNEGSKA (reference sequence). J gave up 4 bases and V 3 bases, and 13 bases lay outside the gene matches. This CDR3 is built from 16 residues. In nucleotides, the CDR3 is TGCAGTGCTAGGGGGATACAGGGGGGAGGCGTCTATGGCTACACCTTC. Its translation is CSARGIQGGGVYGYTF.

This clonotype was seen more than once but under ten times. The V and J genes are TRBV5-6 and TRBJ1-1, with D possibly matching TRBD1 (6 bases). Per the germline V gene, CDR1 is SGHDT and CDR2 is YYEEEE. The V end lost 4 bases, the J end lost 5 bases, and 18 bases lay between the germline ends. This CDR3 has 15 amino acids. The CDR3 DNA follows: TGTGCCAGCAGCCCCATCCCTACAGGGATAACTGAAGCTTTCTTT. Encoded protein: CASSPIPTGITEAFF.

The chain employs TRBV10-1 and TRBJ2-2, with 7 positions matching TRBD2. The CDR3 runs 14 residues. Germline CDR1 and CDR2: WNHNN and SYGVQD (reference sequence). J gave up 6 bases and V 9 bases, and 10 bases lay outside the gene matches. CDR3 nucleotide sequence: TGCGCCAGTAGCAACTCCGGGGGGTCCGGGGAGCTGTTTTTT. Its translation: CASSNSGGSGELFF.

A few counts support this clonotype. DNA of the CDR3: TGTGCCAGCAGTTACTCGAGTTTACAGGGCACTCCCACAGATACGCAGTATTTT. As protein: CASSYSSLQGTPTDTQYF. The V and J genes are TRBV6-5 and TRBJ2-3, with D possibly matching TRBD1 (6 bases). CDR1 is MNHEY, CDR2 SVGAGI, per germline. CDR3 length: 18 residues. V was cut by 0 bases and J by 2 bases, with 18 bases left in between.

This clonotype came up a few times. The V gene is TRBV20-1, the J gene TRBJ2-3, with 9 bases matching TRBD2. The CDR3 has 16 amino acids. Germline V gene sequence: CDR1 DFQATT, CDR2 SNEGSKA (reference sequence). J gave up 0 bases and V 0 bases, and 4 bases lay outside the gene matches. Here the CDR3 reads CSARDRAGGSTDTQYF. The CDR3 nucleotides read TGCAGTGCTAGAGATCGGGCGGGAGGGAGCACAGATACGCAGTATTTT.

The genes are TRBV6-5 and TRBJ2-5; 7 bases align to TRBD2. J gave up 5 bases and V 4 bases, and 13 bases lay outside the gene matches. Looked up from germline, CDR1 is MNHEY and CDR2 is SVGAGI. The CDR3 is 16 residues long. CDR3 in DNA: TGTGCCAGCAGTTGGGGGACTACCGACCGCGAGGAGACCCAGTACTTC. It codes for CASSWGTTDREETQYF.

This clonotype has only a few counts. The V and J genes are TRBV10-3 and TRBJ1-5, with no clear D. The ends were cut back, 4 bases at V and 0 bases at J, with 10 bases in the middle. The CDR3 consists of 15 residues. Germline lookup yields CDR1 ENHRY and CDR2 SYGVKD. DNA of the CDR3: TGTGCCATCAGTGCTACAGAGTATAGCAATCAGCCCCAGCATTTT. It encodes CAISATEYSNQPQHF.

The chain carries TRBV11-2 and TRBJ2-3; D gene unclear. CDR3 length: 14 residues. CDR1 is SGHAT, CDR2 FQNNGV, per germline. Trimming pared 8 bases from V and 2 bases from J, leaving 14 bases between. The CDR3 reads CASRALGITDTQYF. The CDR3 region has the DNA TGTGCCAGCCGAGCACTGGGGATCACAGATACGCAGTATTTT. Full variable domain (outside the CDR3, taken from reference TRBV11-2 and TRBJ2-3): EAGVAQSPRYKIIEKRQSVAFWCNPISGHATLYWYQQILGQGPKLLIQFQNNGVVDDSQLPKDRFSAERLKGVDSTLKIQPAKLEDSAVYLCASRALGITDTQYFGPGTRLTVL.

This clonotype was counted only a few times. The chain has TRBV5-1 and TRBJ2-5, with 7 nucleotides matching TRBD1. The V and J ends lost 2 bases and 2 bases, in that order; junction bases with no gene match: 3. Germline V CDR1 and CDR2: SGHRS, YFSETQ. This CDR3 has 14 amino acids. CDR3 residues: CASSFQGVQETQYF. As DNA, the CDR3 is TGCGCCAGCAGCTTCCAGGGGGTTCAAGAGACCCAGTACTTC.

The chain joins TRBV20-1 to TRBJ2-2; 10 bases are a match to TRBD1. V gave up 0 bases and J gave up 1 base; unmatched junction bases: 5. CDR1 is DFQATT, CDR2 SNEGSKA, per germline (reference sequence). This CDR3 is 17 amino acids long. The CDR3 protein is CSARDLRTGGNTGELFF. CDR3 in DNA: TGCAGTGCTAGAGACCTGAGGACAGGGGGGAACACCGGGGAGCTGTTTTTT.

CDR3: CAWSRQGTNEKLFF. CDR3 DNA sequence: TGTGCCTGGAGTCGACAGGGAACTAATGAAAAACTGTTTTTT. The chain joins TRBV30 to TRBJ1-4; 7 bases are a match to TRBD1. The CDR3 spans 14 residues. The germline V gene encodes CDR1 GTSNPN and CDR2 SVGIG (reference sequence). V shed 2 bases and J 1 base; nucleotides not matched to a gene: 1.

The chain is built from TRBV4-1 and TRBJ2-5; D not resolved. Looked up from germline, CDR1 is MGHRA and CDR2 is YSYEKL. The CDR3 length is 13 residues. Between the trimmed V and J ends, which lost 0 bases and 5 bases, there was a span of 7 bases. The CDR3 DNA follows: TGCGCCAGCAGCCAAGATCATGGCGAGACCCAGTACTTC. Translated, it gives CASSQDHGETQYF.

The table lists this clonotype with a few counts. The V and J genes are TRBV12-3 or TRBV12-4 and TRBJ1-4; 7 bases map to TRBD1. This CDR3 comprises 15 residues. V was clipped by 4 bases and J by 5 bases; unmatched bases: 7. CDR3 bases: TGTGCCAGCAGTTACCGGGACAGACTGAATGAAAAACTGTTTTTT. This codes for CASSYRDRLNEKLFF.

This clonotype was detected many times. This chain connects TRBV6-2 or TRBV6-3 to TRBJ2-6; no clear D gene. V gave up 9 bases and J gave up 4 bases, with 10 bases separating them. Germline V gene sequence: CDR1 MNHEY, CDR2 SVGEGT. CDR3 length: 13 residues. Written as DNA, the CDR3 is TGTGCCAGTTGGAGTTACGGGGCCAACGTCCTGACTTTC. This encodes CASWSYGANVLTF.

This clonotype was recorded at least ten times. The genes are TRBV5-1 and TRBJ1-2; 10 bases map to TRBD1. The CDR3 spans 13 residues. V shed 2 bases and J 6 bases; nucleotides not matched to a gene: 1. CDR1 and CDR2 (germline): SGHRS, YFSETQ. The CDR3 region is CASSFGTGDGYTF. CDR3 DNA sequence: TGCGCCAGCAGCTTCGGGACAGGGGATGGCTACACCTTC.

The genes are TRBV3-1 and TRBJ2-1; D is unresolved. The germline CDR1 and CDR2 sequences are LGHDT and YNNKEL (reference sequence). This CDR3 is 13 amino acids long. V lost 2 bases and J 7 bases, leaving 9 bases between the germline ends. The CDR3 reads CASSQRQQNEQFF. The CDR3 DNA reads TGTGCCAGCAGCCAACGCCAACAAAATGAGCAGTTCTTC.

The chain is built from TRBV4-3 and TRBJ2-1; D is unresolved. The CDR3 runs 16 residues. In germline, CDR1 is LGHNA, CDR2 YSLEER. Trimming took off 4 bases at V and 4 bases at J, with 17 bases between the two ends. The CDR3 DNA follows: TGCGCCAGCAGCCCATCGATTGCGGCACAATACAATGAGCAGTTCTTC. It translates to CASSPSIAAQYNEQFF.

The V call is TRBV9, the J call TRBJ1-1, with TRBD1 matching 9 bases. The CDR3 is 16 residues long. Germline CDR1 reads SGDLS; CDR2 reads YYNGEE. The junction had 12 bases not matched to a gene; V was cut back by 3 bases and J by 6 bases. The CDR3 nucleotides read TGTGCCAGCAGCGAGCCCCCCGGGACAGGGAAAGCTGAAGCTTTCTTT. This sequence encodes CASSEPPGTGKAEAFF.

This clonotype was detected many times. The gene calls are TRBV4-3 and TRBJ1-6, with unresolved D. Germline assignment: CDR1 LGHNA and CDR2 YSLEER. The CDR3 runs to 13 residues. Trimming shortened V by 0 bases and J by 10 bases, and 7 bases separated the two germline ends. In nucleotides, the CDR3 is TGCGCCAGCAGCCAAGATCTAGTGTCACCCCTCCACTTT. This gives the protein CASSQDLVSPLHF.

The CDR3 spells CASSANSYTDTQYF. In DNA, the CDR3 is TGTGCCAGCAGCGCGAACAGCTACACAGATACGCAGTATTTT. The chain joins TRBV9 to TRBJ2-3; the D is unclear. V lost 3 bases to trimming and J lost 2 bases, with 10 bases between them. The germline CDR1 and CDR2 sequences are SGDLS and YYNGEE. This CDR3 is built from 14 residues. The variable domain in full, with the rest retrieved from reference TRBV9 and TRBJ2-3, is DSGVTQTPKHLITATGQRVTLRCSPRSGDLSVYWYQQSLDQGLQFLIQYYNGEERAKGNILERFSAQQFPDLHSELNLSSLELGDSALYFCASSANSYTDTQYFGPGTRLTVL.

V gene TRBV7-2 combines with J gene TRBJ2-1; D is ambiguous. V shed 1 base and J shed 8 bases, with 6 bases lying between them. Germline CDR1 and CDR2: SGHTA and FQGNSA. The CDR3 totals 12 residues. The CDR3 protein is CASSLVVYEQFF. CDR3 in DNA: TGTGCCAGCAGCTTAGTAGTGTATGAGCAGTTCTTC.